A single sample is the source of the 29 T cell receptor beta chains below, sequenced in a study of memory CD4+ T cells and cytomegalovirus serostatus. Single viable CD3+CD4+CD8-CD45RO+ cells were sorted as the memory CD4+ T cells. The repertoire was sequenced with immunoSEQ multiplex PCR; TCRdb's copy has only in-frame clones and lacks some. The table shows just under 60,000 clones, with 80% to 85% occurring only once. The source material was memory CD4+ T cells from blood. Every receptor here comes from an adult in good health and CMV-seronegative.

The chain couples TRBV4-1 to TRBJ2-3; D is perhaps TRBD1 (5 bases). Per germline, CDR1 MGHRA and CDR2 YSYEKL. The CDR3 sequence is 16 residues long. Trimming pared 2 bases from V and 0 bases from J, leaving 12 bases between. CDR3 DNA: TGCGCCAGCAGCCAATTTCCCCCAGGGAGCACAGATACGCAGTATTTT. Protein product: CASSQFPPGSTDTQYF.

The chain links TRBV10-3 to TRBJ1-1; D is ambiguous. V lost 4 bases, J lost 1 base, and 13 bases lay in between. The germline V gene encodes CDR1 ENHRY and CDR2 SYGVKD. This CDR3 is 15 amino acids long. The CDR3 DNA reads TGTGCCATCAGTGCCCGGGAACAGAAGAACACTGAAGCTTTCTTT. Translation: CAISAREQKNTEAFF.

The CDR3 DNA is TGTGCCAGCACCTTAGACAGGGCCGTGCCCCAGCATTTT. As protein: CASTLDRAVPQHF. This chain links TRBV28 with TRBJ1-5; 7 bases line up with TRBD1. CDR3 size: 13 residues. Germline V gene lookup returns CDR1 MDHEN and CDR2 SYDVKM. Trimming cost V 7 bases and J 9 bases; bases outside gene matches: 9. Filled out from reference TRBV28 and TRBJ1-5, the complete variable domain reads DVKVTQSSRYLVKRTGEKVFLECVQDMDHENMFWYRQDPGLGLRLIYFSYDVKMKEKGDIPEGYSVSREKKERFSLILESASTNQTSMYLCASTLDRAVPQHFGDGTRLSIL.

This clone was detected only a few times. DNA for the CDR3: TGTGCCAGCAGTTGGGCGGGGACTAACTATGGCTACACCTTC. The encoded protein is CASSWAGTNYGYTF. The chain has TRBV27 and TRBJ1-2; D is unclear. Germline CDR1 reads MNHEY; CDR2 reads SMNVEV (reference sequence). This CDR3 has 14 amino acids. V was clipped by 4 bases and J by 0 bases, with 9 bases between them.

The chain carries TRBV6-5 and TRBJ2-4, with D unresolved. V lost 10 bases and J 1 base, leaving 11 bases between the germline ends. The CDR3 is 13 residues long. In germline, CDR1 is MNHEY, CDR2 SVGAGI. The CDR3 DNA reads TGTGCCACCCTAGAAGGGGCCAAAAACATTCAGTACTTC. This encodes CATLEGAKNIQYF.

The chain couples TRBV19 to TRBJ1-1, with 7 nucleotides matching TRBD1. Germline loops: CDR1 LNHDA, CDR2 SQIVND (reference sequence). The V gene end was trimmed by 6 bases and the J gene end by 4 bases; junction bases not matched to a gene: 5. This CDR3 region has 13 residues. The CDR3 region is CASREQGTTEAFF. The CDR3 DNA is TGTGCCAGTAGAGAACAGGGGACCACTGAAGCTTTCTTT.

V gene TRBV19 combines with J gene TRBJ1-2; the D is unclear. Germline CDR1 is LNHDA and CDR2 is SQIVND (reference sequence). V was cut by 7 bases and J by 3 bases, with 6 bases left in between. The CDR3 is 11 amino acids. The CDR3 coding sequence is TGTGCCAGTACCGGATACTATGGCTACACCTTC. This codes for CASTGYYGYTF.

On this clone: Other DNA sequences from this sample encode an identical CDR3 as well. The rearrangement joins TRBV11-3 to TRBJ1-4; TRBD1 might be the D (6 bases). V lost 3 bases and J 7 bases, leaving 12 bases between the germline ends. The CDR3 sequence is 14 residues long. Germline V gives CDR1 SGHNT, CDR2 YENEEA. In DNA, the CDR3 is TGTGCCAGCAGCTTTTCAGGGGTTGGTGAAAAACTGTTTTTT. As protein: CASSFSGVGEKLFF.

A single count supports this clone. The chain joins TRBV19 to TRBJ1-4; unclear D gene. The germline V gene has CDR1 LNHDA and CDR2 SQIVND (reference sequence). This CDR3 spans 13 amino acids. Trimming cost V 3 bases and J 8 bases, with 10 bases left between them. The CDR3 bases are TGTGCCAGTAGTATGCCGGGTAACGAAAAACTGTTTTTT. It encodes CASSMPGNEKLFF.

The rearrangement links TRBV19 to TRBJ2-3; D may correspond to TRBD1 or TRBD2 (5 bases each). Trimming took off 2 bases at V and 4 bases at J, with 10 bases between the two ends. Germline loops: CDR1 LNHDA, CDR2 SQIVND (reference sequence). There are 14 residues in the CDR3. The DNA of the CDR3 is TGTGCCAGTAGTATATGGGGGACGTCAGATACGCAGTATTTT. This gives the protein CASSIWGTSDTQYF.

The chain couples TRBV5-1 to TRBJ2-3; D not resolved. CDR3 length: 12 amino acids. Germline V gives CDR1 SGHRS, CDR2 YFSETQ. V lost 0 bases, J lost 6 bases, and 5 bases lay in between. Here the CDR3 reads CASSLGVDTQYF. CDR3 DNA sequence: TGCGCCAGCAGCTTGGGTGTTGATACGCAGTATTTT.

The table lists this clone with a few counts. The chain has TRBV5-5 and TRBJ2-5; D is perhaps TRBD1 (5 bases). The germline V and J ends were trimmed by 4 bases and 3 bases, with 19 bases remaining between them. Germline V CDR1 and CDR2: SGHKS, YYEKEE (reference sequence). This CDR3 has 16 residues. The CDR3 region has the DNA TGTGCCAGCAGCCTTAGGGGTGGCCCTATGAAAGAGACCCAGTACTTC. Protein sequence: CASSLRGGPMKETQYF.

This chain uses TRBV27 with TRBJ2-3; 10 bases are a match to TRBD2. V gave up 7 bases and J gave up 2 bases; unmatched junction bases: 9. The CDR3 runs 16 residues. Germline assignment: CDR1 MNHEY and CDR2 SMNVEV (reference sequence). The CDR3 sequence: CASTNGLAASTDTQYF. For the CDR3, the DNA is TGTGCCAGCACCAACGGACTAGCGGCTTCCACAGATACGCAGTATTTT.

The chain links TRBV5-1 to TRBJ2-7; 7 bases fit TRBD2. This CDR3 is 15 amino acids long. Germline assignment: CDR1 SGHRS and CDR2 YFSETQ. Losses at the gene ends were 4 bases for V and 0 bases for J; bases not matched to a gene: 7. As DNA, the CDR3 is TGCGCCAGCAGCGCGGGGGACTTAAGCTCCTACGAGCAGTACTTC. Amino acid sequence: CASSAGDLSSYEQYF.

This clone was recorded a few times. This chain uses TRBV11-3 with TRBJ1-2; D gene ambiguous. The CDR3 is made up of 12 amino acids. Trimming left V 0 bases short and J 7 bases short, with 6 bases between. Germline-derived CDR1 and CDR2 are SGHNT and YENEEA. The DNA of the CDR3 is TGTGCCAGCAGCTTAGAATCCCTTGGCTACACCTTC. It yields the protein CASSLESLGYTF. Filled out from reference TRBV11-3 and TRBJ1-2, the complete variable domain reads EAGVVQSPRYKIIEKKQPVAFWCNPISGHNTLYWYLQNLGQGPELLIRYENEEAVDDSQLPKDRFSAERLKGVDSTLKIQPAELGDSAVYLCASSLESLGYTFGSGTRLTVV.

This chain links TRBV7-2 with TRBJ2-7; TRBD1 agrees at 9 bases. With 2 bases clipped from V and 3 bases from J, the junction kept 2 bases outside the gene matches. This CDR3 has 14 amino acids. The germline V gene encodes CDR1 SGHTA and CDR2 FQGNSA. DNA for the CDR3: TGTGCCAGCAGCTTAATGGGACAGGGCTACGAGCAGTACTTC. Translation gives CASSLMGQGYEQYF. Using reference TRBV7-2 and TRBJ2-7 for the parts outside the CDR3, the full variable domain is GAGVSQSPSNKVTEKGKDVELRCDPISGHTALYWYRQSLGQGLEFLIYFQGNSAPDKSGLPSDRFSAERTGGSVSTLTIQRTQQEDSAVYLCASSLMGQGYEQYFGPGTRLTVT.

This clone was detected once. This chain joins TRBV10-3 and TRBJ2-1, with 8 positions matching TRBD1. The ends lost 6 bases at V and 0 bases at J; junction bases unmatched: 4. The CDR3 totals 15 residues. The V gene's germline CDR1 is ENHRY and CDR2 SYGVKD. CDR3 coding DNA: TGTGCCATCAGGTCCGGGACAGGCTCCTACAATGAGCAGTTCTTC. This encodes CAIRSGTGSYNEQFF.

This clone was recorded only once. The chain combines TRBV20-1 with TRBJ1-5; TRBD1 agrees at 9 bases. The length of the CDR3 is 11 residues. Germline V gene lookup returns CDR1 DFQATT and CDR2 SNEGSKA (reference sequence). The V gene end was trimmed by 5 bases and the J gene end by 12 bases; junction bases not matched to a gene: 5. The CDR3 spells CSASSGQGQHF. In DNA, the CDR3 is TGCAGTGCTTCCTCGGGACAGGGCCAGCATTTT.

The chain carries TRBV4-2 and TRBJ2-7, with 10 bases identical to TRBD2. This CDR3 has 14 residues. Germline CDR1 is LGHNA and CDR2 is YNFKEQ. The J segment lost 9 bases and the V segment lost 6 bases, leaving 11 bases of the junction unmatched. Here the CDR3 reads CASRASGSESGQYF. The CDR3 DNA is TGTGCCAGCAGGGCTAGCGGGAGCGAATCCGGGCAGTACTTC.

The V call is TRBV7-8, the J call TRBJ2-7, with TRBD2 as a possible D gene (5 bases). V was pared by 2 bases and J by 3 bases, with 23 bases between. CDR3 length: 18 residues. Germline loops: CDR1 SGHVS, CDR2 FQNEAQ. Here the CDR3 reads CASSLWRFVRSGNYEQYF. The CDR3 nucleotides are TGTGCCAGCAGCTTATGGCGGTTTGTCCGCAGCGGAAACTACGAGCAGTACTTC.

J is TRBJ1-2 and V is TRBV4-2, with D maybe TRBD1 (6 bases). The germline V and J ends were trimmed by 0 bases and 2 bases, with 10 bases remaining between them. CDR3 size: 15 residues. In germline, CDR1 is LGHNA, CDR2 YNFKEQ. The CDR3 is CASSQDGQGNYGYTF. The CDR3 coding sequence is TGTGCCAGCAGCCAAGATGGCCAGGGGAACTATGGCTACACCTTC.

This chain uses TRBV4-2 with TRBJ2-7, with TRBD2 identical over 10 bases. Germline V gives CDR1 LGHNA, CDR2 YNFKEQ. This CDR3 contains 15 residues. After removal of 2 bases from V and 0 bases from J, the junction contained 1 base not matched to a gene. In nucleotides, the CDR3 is TGTGCCAGCAGCCAACCTAGCGGGAGCTCCTACGAGCAGTACTTC. It yields the protein CASSQPSGSSYEQYF.

In nucleotides, the CDR3 is TGTGCCAGTAGTATCCCCACCGGGGGCGAGCAGTACTTC. Its protein product is CASSIPTGGEQYF. This rearrangement joins TRBV19 to TRBJ2-7, with a weak D call TRBD2 (6 bases). In germline, CDR1 is LNHDA, CDR2 SQIVND (reference sequence). The CDR3 is 13 amino acids. The V end was cut by 3 bases, the J end by 6 bases, with 12 bases between.

This clone was found a few times. V and J are TRBV19 and TRBJ2-5; 8 nucleotides agree with TRBD1. Germline V gene data show CDR1 as LNHDA and CDR2 as SQIVND (reference sequence). Losses at the gene ends were 6 bases for V and 5 bases for J; bases not matched to a gene: 8. The CDR3 sequence is 14 residues long. CDR3 nucleotide sequence: TGTGCCAGTAGACCTCAGGGGGCGGGCGAGACCCAGTACTTC. It is translated as CASRPQGAGETQYF.

The rearrangement uses TRBV19 and TRBJ2-2; no clear D. CDR3 length equals 15 residues. V was shortened by 3 bases and J by 1 base, with 9 bases between the two germline ends. CDR1 and CDR2 (germline): LNHDA, SQIVND (reference sequence). The CDR3 here is CASSIPRVNTGELFF. CDR3 DNA sequence: TGTGCCAGTAGTATCCCCCGAGTGAACACCGGGGAGCTGTTTTTT.

CDR3 protein: CASSQDRSNRRTEAFF. In DNA, the CDR3 is TGCGCCAGCAGCCAAGACCGGTCCAATAGACGGACTGAAGCTTTCTTT. The J gene is TRBJ1-1, the V gene TRBV4-1; D not resolved. Germline CDR1 MGHRA, CDR2 YSYEKL. The CDR3 length is 16 residues. V lost 0 bases, J lost 5 bases, and 16 bases lay in between.

J is TRBJ2-2 and V is TRBV5-1, with 16 nucleotides matching TRBD2. CDR1 SGHRS and CDR2 YFSETQ come from the germline V gene. The CDR3 contains 18 residues. The J segment lost 3 bases and the V segment lost 3 bases, leaving 5 bases of the junction unmatched. The CDR3 is CASSSGTSGRADTGELFF. The DNA for the CDR3 is TGCGCCAGCAGCTCAGGGACTAGCGGGAGGGCCGACACCGGGGAGCTGTTTTTT.

A word on this clone: The sample contains more than one DNA sequence encoding this CDR3. This chain uses TRBV7-9 with TRBJ1-1; D unclear. Between the trimmed V and J ends, which lost 1 base and 1 base, there was a span of 10 bases. From germline, CDR1 is SEHNR and CDR2 FQNEAQ (reference sequence). The length of the CDR3 is 15 residues. CDR3 coding DNA: TGTGCCAGCAGCTTAGGGGTGGGCCCGAACACTGAAGCTTTCTTT. Amino acids: CASSLGVGPNTEAFF.

V is TRBV18 and J is TRBJ2-1; 10 bases line up with TRBD2. V was pared by 3 bases and J by 0 bases, with 8 bases of the junction left unmatched. The CDR3 spans 18 residues. Germline CDR1 KGHSH, CDR2 LQKENI. CDR3 in DNA: TGTGCCAGCTCACCCGGGACTAGCGACACGAGCTCCTACAATGAGCAGTTCTTC. Translation: CASSPGTSDTSSYNEQFF.